This TCR beta chain was captured by sequencing in a study of CD8+ T cells in alopecia areata. Study-level background: Severity among treated patients was scored by the percentage of scalp area affected.

This clone was seen a single time. Its antigen is not identified. Study-level findings and limits: Many of the expanded lesional clones endured in scalp and blood while on tofacitinib. Affected scalp, especially in alopecia totalis/universalis, had a higher clonality than normal scalp did. Among the 100 top clones, expanded CD8+ clones, like scalp clonality, were significantly decreased by tofacitinib.

Documented treatment: oral pan-JAK inhibitor, 5-10 mg twice daily. RNA was extracted and reverse transcribed into cDNA as the sequencing template. The repertoire was sequenced with immunoSEQ multiplex PCR; TCRdb's copy has only in-frame clones and lacks some. The sample includes 160,000 or so clones, 50% to 75% seen only once; the top ten take roughly 17%. V dropped 0 bases and J dropped 8 bases, with 11 bases sitting between them. In germline, CDR1 is MGHDK, CDR2 SYGVNS. The CDR3 runs to 14 residues. The rearrangement joins TRBV25-1 to TRBJ2-1; a weak D match, TRBD2 (5 bases). The clonotype originates from a human donor with alopecia areata. Sequenced here: CD4+ T cells sorted from blood, sampled between weeks 55 and 65, from a patient treated with tofacitinib. The CDR3 reads CASSEYEVRDEQFF. The CDR3 coding sequence is TGTGCCAGCAGTGAATACGAGGTGAGGGATGAGCAGTTCTTC.